This TCR beta chain was sequenced for a study of blood T cell repertoires in COVID-19. The protocol was immunoSEQ multiplex PCR, while the TCRdb copy is restricted to in-frame clones and leaves out a portion. The sample yields approximately 220,000 clones, roughly 87% seen once. CDR1 SGHNT and CDR2 YYREEE come from the germline V gene (reference sequence). The CDR3 length is 14 residues. V was pared by 8 bases and J by 5 bases, with 19 bases between. V usage is TRBV5-4 and J usage is TRBJ1-2; the D is unclear. The sequence derives from a woman aged 25 to 39 with acute COVID-19. Sequencing input: PBMCs or T cells enriched from blood (not recorded which). The CDR3 DNA reads as TGTGCCAGTACCGGGGAGGGATCCTGGTATGGCTACACCTTC. This sequence encodes CASTGEGSWYGYTF.